The 30 T cell receptor beta chains in this list originate from one sample, sequenced in a study of cytomegalovirus exposure and HLA in healthy donors. TCRdb's copy holds only in-frame clones and misses some; the assay was immunoSEQ multiplex PCR. Here the sample spans 95,000 to 150,000 clones, 70% to 90% being singletons. The sequenced sample consisted of PBMCs. Source of these receptors: a woman aged 18-30 years in good health and CMV-seronegative.

J is TRBJ1-5 and V is TRBV4-3, with unresolved D. Trimming removed 1 base from V and 4 bases from J, with 20 bases in between. Germline V gives CDR1 LGHNA, CDR2 YSLEER. The CDR3 is 18 amino acids. The CDR3 protein is CASSQVHPVIKPNQPQHF. The CDR3 nucleotides are TGCGCCAGCAGCCAAGTTCACCCGGTTATAAAACCGAATCAGCCCCAGCATTTT.

V usage is TRBV5-6 and J usage is TRBJ2-7; D may be TRBD1 (5 bases). CDR3 length equals 16 residues. The germline V gene has CDR1 SGHDT and CDR2 YYEEEE. The V end was cut by 4 bases, the J end by 0 bases, with 17 bases between. This CDR3 reads CASSIGAAGPSYEQYF. Written as DNA, the CDR3 is TGTGCCAGCAGCATAGGGGCGGCAGGGCCCTCCTACGAGCAGTACTTC.

The genes are TRBV9 and TRBJ2-7; D not resolved. Trimming removed 3 bases at V and 5 bases at J, with 9 bases between. The CDR3 has 12 amino acids. Per the germline V gene, CDR1 is SGDLS and CDR2 is YYNGEE. CDR3 region: CASSADQDEQYF. The CDR3, as DNA: TGTGCCAGCAGCGCCGATCAGGACGAGCAGTACTTC. Together with reference TRBV9 and TRBJ2-7, the CDR3 gives the full variable domain: DSGVTQTPKHLITATGQRVTLRCSPRSGDLSVYWYQQSLDQGLQFLIQYYNGEERAKGNILERFSAQQFPDLHSELNLSSLELGDSALYFCASSADQDEQYFGPGTRLTVT.

CDR3 in DNA: TGTGCCTCTTTATTGGGAGGGTTTAATGAGCAGTTCTTC. This encodes CASLLGGFNEQFF. The chain links TRBV30 to TRBJ2-1; 7 bases match TRBD2. V was clipped by 7 bases and J by 7 bases; unmatched bases: 10. The CDR3 has 13 residues. The germline CDR1 and CDR2 sequences are GTSNPN and SVGIG (reference sequence).

This chain links TRBV7-9 with TRBJ2-1; 8 nucleotides line up with TRBD2. Germline CDR1 is SEHNR and CDR2 is FQNEAQ (reference sequence). The V gene end was trimmed by 8 bases and the J gene end by 6 bases; junction bases not matched to a gene: 9. CDR3 length: 14 residues. The CDR3 sequence: CASPPVAGGNEQFF. CDR3 nucleotides: TGTGCCAGCCCCCCAGTGGCGGGAGGCAATGAGCAGTTCTTC.

The rearrangement uses TRBV11-3 and TRBJ2-1; 10 nucleotides match TRBD1. J was trimmed by 2 bases and V by 5 bases; bases with no gene match: 9. There are 17 residues in the CDR3. Per the germline V gene, CDR1 is SGHNT and CDR2 is YENEEA. Here the CDR3 DNA reads TGTGCCAGCAGCAGCGACAGGGGGCGCAGAACCTACAATGAGCAGTTCTTC. The encoded protein is CASSSDRGRRTYNEQFF.

This clone was observed a single time. The chain has TRBV6-1 and TRBJ2-1; 9 positions agree with TRBD2. Trimming removed 6 bases from V and 10 bases from J; junction bases left unmatched: 1. Germline assignment: CDR1 MNHNS and CDR2 SASEGT. The length of the CDR3 is 11 residues. This CDR3 reads CASRAGGEQFF. CDR3 nucleotides: TGTGCCAGCAGGGCGGGAGGGGAGCAGTTCTTC.

The chain joins TRBV6-6 to TRBJ2-7; 11 bases match TRBD2. Germline loops: CDR1 MNHNY, CDR2 SVGAGI (reference sequence). With V trimmed by 5 bases and J by 2 bases, 8 bases remained unmatched. CDR3 length: 16 amino acids. The CDR3 spells CASSSPFSGGAYEQYF. The CDR3 nucleotides are TGTGCCAGCAGTAGTCCCTTTAGCGGGGGGGCCTACGAGCAGTACTTC.

The V gene is TRBV10-2, the J gene TRBJ2-1, with 15 bases aligning to TRBD2. The CDR3 extends over 16 amino acids. Per germline, CDR1 WSHSY and CDR2 SAAADI. V lost 9 bases and J lost 0; bases outside the gene matches: 3. The CDR3: CASGLAGGSSYNEQFF. The CDR3 DNA is TGCGCCAGTGGACTAGCGGGGGGGAGCTCCTACAATGAGCAGTTCTTC.

This clone was observed once. This chain uses TRBV11-2 with TRBJ2-3; no firm D call. The CDR3 consists of 13 residues. Germline V CDR1 and CDR2: SGHAT, FQNNGV. Trimming stripped 1 base from V and 1 base from J, with 3 bases between. Written as DNA, the CDR3 is TGTGCCAGCAGCTTAGCTGGCACAGATACGCAGTATTTT. This gives the protein CASSLAGTDTQYF.

This rearrangement joins TRBV18 to TRBJ1-1; 10 bases match TRBD1. Germline V gene lookup returns CDR1 KGHSH and CDR2 LQKENI. V trimming: 7 bases; J trimming: 6 bases; junction bases outside the gene matches: 8. The CDR3 runs 14 residues. The CDR3 spells CASLHDRGQAEAFF. Written as DNA, the CDR3 is TGTGCCAGCTTGCACGACAGGGGGCAAGCTGAAGCTTTCTTT.

This clone was detected once. The chain is built from TRBV9 and TRBJ2-5; D possibly corresponds to TRBD1 (5 bases). Germline values: CDR1 SGDLS, CDR2 YYNGEE. The CDR3 length is 13 residues. V lost 2 bases and J 3 bases, leaving 8 bases between the germline ends. CDR3 in DNA: TGTGCCAGCAGCGTGGGGCCCAAAGAGACCCAGTACTTC. Translating gives CASSVGPKETQYF.

This chain joins TRBV10-3 and TRBJ2-7, with 10 positions matching TRBD1. V dropped 6 bases and J dropped 1; count of bases not matched to a gene: 6. Germline CDR1 ENHRY, CDR2 SYGVKD. The CDR3 has 15 amino acids. In DNA form, the CDR3 reads TGTGCCATCAGGAGACAGGGGGCTCAGTCCTACGAGCAGTACTTC. This sequence encodes CAIRRQGAQSYEQYF.

The chain uses TRBV7-8 and TRBJ2-5, with unresolved D. Germline CDR1 reads SGHVS; CDR2 reads FQNEAQ. Deletions cut 2 bases from V and 5 bases from J, with 12 bases between. There are 14 residues in the CDR3. The CDR3 DNA reads TGTGCCAGCAGCTTAAGCACAGCCAGGGAGACCCAGTACTTC. Its protein is CASSLSTARETQYF.

This sequence joins TRBV7-9 and TRBJ2-5; TRBD2 is a possible D gene (6 bases). Trimming stripped 1 base from V and 0 bases from J, with 9 bases between. Germline loops: CDR1 SEHNR, CDR2 FQNEAQ (reference sequence). CDR3 size: 15 residues. CDR3 loop: CASSLEAGYQETQYF. CDR3 coding DNA: TGTGCCAGCAGCTTAGAAGCGGGCTACCAAGAGACCCAGTACTTC.

This rearrangement joins TRBV28 to TRBJ1-6; TRBD1 aligns across 12 bases. Losses at the gene ends were 2 bases for V and 3 bases for J; bases not matched to a gene: 5. This CDR3 is built from 18 residues. CDR1 and CDR2 (germline): MDHEN, SYDVKM. CDR3 coding DNA: TGTGCCAGCAGTTTAGGGGGGACAGGGGGCATCTATAATTCACCCCTCCACTTT. Encoded protein: CASSLGGTGGIYNSPLHF. Based on the CDR3 plus reference TRBV28 and TRBJ1-6, the full variable domain is DVKVTQSSRYLVKRTGEKVFLECVQDMDHENMFWYRQDPGLGLRLIYFSYDVKMKEKGDIPEGYSVSREKKERFSLILESASTNQTSMYLCASSLGGTGGIYNSPLHFGNGTRLTVT.

This chain's CDR3 is CASSFPLSRLAGVSNQETQYF. CDR3 sequence (DNA): TGTGCCAGCAGTTTCCCCCTATCACGACTAGCGGGAGTGTCAAACCAAGAGACCCAGTACTTC. The rearrangement uses TRBV28 and TRBJ2-5, with 12 bases fitting TRBD2. The ends lost 3 bases at V and 0 bases at J; junction bases unmatched: 17. Germline V gene lookup returns CDR1 MDHEN and CDR2 SYDVKM. The CDR3 covers 21 residues.

Turning to this clone: This same CDR3 is encoded by further DNA sequences in the sample. The V call is TRBV9, the J call TRBJ2-7, with 8 bases matching TRBD2. The CDR3 spans 14 residues. Germline trimming cut 0 bases from V and 6 bases from J; bases unmatched to any gene: 5. CDR1 and CDR2 (germline): SGDLS, YYNGEE. In nucleotides, the CDR3 is TGTGCCAGCAGCGTAGGAGGACTAGCTAGCGAGCAGTACTTC. Its translation is CASSVGGLASEQYF.

The chain uses TRBV7-2 and TRBJ1-5; 9 bases match TRBD1. V lost 3 bases to trimming and J lost 7 bases; unmatched junction nucleotides: 4. The CDR3 covers 14 residues. Germline V CDR1 and CDR2: SGHTA, FQGNSA. This CDR3 reads CASSLGQGGQPQHF. CDR3 sequence (DNA): TGTGCCAGCAGCTTGGGACAGGGAGGCCAGCCCCAGCATTTT.

This chain joins TRBV9 and TRBJ2-7, with 12 bases that match TRBD2. The CDR3 spans 15 residues. V lost 4 bases, J lost 7 bases, and 9 bases stayed unmatched. The germline V gene encodes CDR1 SGDLS and CDR2 YYNGEE. The CDR3 DNA reads as TGTGCCAGCAGCTATAGGACTAGCGGGATTGGTGAGCAGTACTTC. Its protein product is CASSYRTSGIGEQYF.

CDR3 in DNA: TGTGCCAGCAGCTTCGGCGGAAACTATGGCTACACCTTC. It translates to CASSFGGNYGYTF. This chain joins TRBV11-3 and TRBJ1-2; D is unclear. Looked up from germline, CDR1 is SGHNT and CDR2 is YENEEA. The V and J ends lost 3 bases and 2 bases respectively, with 7 bases between them. The CDR3 has 13 amino acids.

The chain is built from TRBV4-3 and TRBJ2-1; the match to TRBD2 covers 8 bases. V lost 1 base, J lost 4 bases, and 3 bases stayed unmatched. Per germline, CDR1 LGHNA and CDR2 YSLEER. The CDR3 loop spans 15 amino acids. CDR3 region: CASSQGTSGYNEQFF. The CDR3 DNA is TGCGCCAGCAGCCAAGGTACTAGCGGATACAATGAGCAGTTCTTC.

This chain connects TRBV2 to TRBJ2-5; 7 bases align to TRBD2. Per germline, CDR1 SNHLY and CDR2 FYNNEI. This CDR3 region has 14 residues. The junction had 7 bases not matched to a gene; V was cut back by 6 bases and J by 3 bases. CDR3: CASRRGRGEETQYF. CDR3 DNA: TGTGCCAGCAGGCGCGGGAGAGGAGAAGAGACCCAGTACTTC. Combining the CDR3 with reference TRBV2 and TRBJ2-5 gives the whole variable domain EPEVTQTPSHQVTQMGQEVILRCVPISNHLYFYWYRQILGQKVEFLVSFYNNEISEKSEIFDDQFSVERPDGSNFTLKIRSTKLEDSAMYFCASRRGRGEETQYFGPGTRLLVL.

The V call is TRBV7-9, the J call TRBJ1-5; maybe TRBD1 (6 bases). The germline V and J ends were trimmed by 6 bases and 0 bases, with 12 bases remaining between them. Germline-derived CDR1 and CDR2 are SEHNR and FQNEAQ (reference sequence). The CDR3 is made up of 15 amino acids. Written as DNA, the CDR3 is TGTGCCAGCAGTCGTGAGGGGGATAGCAATCAGCCCCAGCATTTT. It specifies CASSREGDSNQPQHF.

V is TRBV27 and J is TRBJ2-1, with 12 bases that match TRBD2. CDR3 size: 16 residues. V gave up 6 bases and J gave up 10 bases; unmatched junction bases: 13. Per germline, CDR1 MNHEY and CDR2 SMNVEV (reference sequence). The CDR3 protein is CASSRERLAGVGEQFF. CDR3 sequence (DNA): TGTGCCAGCAGCCGAGAGAGACTAGCGGGAGTAGGAGAGCAGTTCTTC.

The gene calls are TRBV6-1 and TRBJ1-1; D gene uncertain. Germline lookup yields CDR1 MNHNS and CDR2 SASEGT. Between the trimmed V and J ends, which lost 1 base and 6 bases, there was a span of 9 bases. The CDR3 loop spans 13 amino acids. DNA for the CDR3: TGTGCCAGCAGTGAAGTAGCGGTGGCTGAAGCTTTCTTT. The encoded protein is CASSEVAVAEAFF.

Remarks on this clone: Its ends do not fully match the called genes, so a read error is possible. The V call is TRBV18, the J call TRBJ2-7; 11 positions agree with TRBD1. The CDR3 has 15 amino acids. CDR1 is KGHSH and CDR2 is LQKENI in the germline V gene. The CDR3: CASSAGTGGTYKQYF. CDR3 nucleotides: TGTGCCAGCTCAGCCGGGACAGGGGGTACCTACAAGCAGTACTTC.

This chain uses TRBV5-1 with TRBJ2-5; maybe TRBD1 (6 bases). Germline loops: CDR1 SGHRS, CDR2 YFSETQ. The V end lost 0 bases, the J end lost 1 base, and 13 bases lay between the germline ends. This CDR3 spans 16 amino acids. The CDR3 region is CASSLVLTGIQETQYF. The CDR3 DNA reads as TGCGCCAGCAGCTTGGTCTTAACAGGGATCCAAGAGACCCAGTACTTC.

V is TRBV18 and J is TRBJ1-2; D not resolved. The V and J ends lost 2 bases and 2 bases respectively, with 18 bases between them. CDR3 length: 17 amino acids. The germline CDR1 and CDR2 sequences are KGHSH and LQKENI. Here the CDR3 reads CASSPMEGGSTNYGYTF. CDR3 DNA sequence: TGTGCCAGCTCACCAATGGAGGGTGGGAGTACAAACTATGGCTACACCTTC.

This chain joins TRBV11-2 and TRBJ2-3, with a tentative D call TRBD1 (7 bases). V lost 5 bases, J lost 6 bases, and 21 bases lay in between. This CDR3 spans 16 amino acids. CDR1 is SGHAT and CDR2 is FQNNGV in the germline V gene. The CDR3 loop is CASSPGQGGLTDTQYF. The CDR3 nucleotides are TGTGCCAGCAGCCCCGGGCAGGGGGGATTAACGGATACGCAGTATTTT.